Sequencing of this T cell receptor (beta chain) was carried out in a study of control samples from healthy donors and cancer patients. Between the trimmed V and J ends, which lost 1 base and 7 bases, there was a span of 5 bases. CDR1 is SEHNR, CDR2 FQNEAQ, per germline (reference sequence). The CDR3 is made up of 12 amino acids. Some clones are missing from TCRdb's copy, which holds only in-frame ones; the method was immunoSEQ multiplex PCR. The data contain 150,000 to 200,000 clones, roughly 93% of them singletons. Sequenced input: blood. The clonotype originates from a woman aged 55-69 years in good health. The gene calls are TRBV7-9 and TRBJ1-5; D unclear. CDR3 protein: CASSLEGQPQHF. CDR3 sequence (DNA): TGTGCCAGCAGCTTAGAGGGACAGCCCCAGCATTTT.